This T cell receptor (beta chain) was documented in a study of early T cells in non-severe SARS-CoV-2 infection. The TCR library protocol attached unique molecular identifiers to the individual cDNA molecules. TCRdb independently ran MiXCR on the 5' RACE reads; one entry per CDR3 protein. The table has 50,000 to 60,000 distinct CDR3 sequences, more than 6.5% seen once; the top ten hold 5.8%. Trimming stripped 6 bases from V and 10 bases from J, with 13 bases between. The CDR3 runs to 12 residues. Germline V gene lookup returns CDR1 MNHEY and CDR2 SVGEGT. This clonotype was counted at least ten times. This rearrangement joins TRBV6-2 or TRBV6-3 to TRBJ2-1; possibly TRBD2 for D (5 bases). The material was whole blood, obtained at baseline. The clonotype was recovered from an adult who was a healthcare worker with PCR-confirmed SARS-CoV-2 infection or an uninfected control (not recorded which). CDR3 sequence reads: CASRPLAREQFF. As DNA, the CDR3 is TGTGCCAGCAGGCCTCTAGCCCGGGAGCAGTTCTTC.